This T cell receptor beta chain was captured in a study of blood T cell repertoires in COVID-19. Background on the study: The study drew acute and convalescent COVID-19 samples from the United States, Italy and Spain. T cells, B-cell-depleted T cells, or PBMCs provided the cDNA or gDNA that served as material.

In the study's own analysis: Amplified reference gene primers provided the basis for estimating nucleated cell counts. The protocol was immunoSEQ multiplex PCR, while the TCRdb copy is restricted to in-frame clones and leaves out a portion. From that table come the V and J calls and clone size; the DNA was used to work out D and trimming. Of approximately 250,000 clones listed, 85% are singletons. The germline gives CDR1 MNHEY, CDR2 SMNVEV (reference sequence). With V trimmed by 5 bases and J by 10 bases, 12 bases remained unmatched. CDR3 length: 16 amino acids. V usage is TRBV27 and J usage is TRBJ1-6, with 9 bases matching TRBD1. This clonotype originated in a man aged 35-49 years with acute or convalescent COVID-19. The sequencing sample was made of peripheral blood. The DNA for the CDR3 is TGTGCCAGCAGTAGGGCCGGGACAGGGTTAGGGTCACCCCTCCACTTT. Translating gives CASSRAGTGLGSPLHF.